These 14 T cell receptor beta chains were sequenced from one sample in a study of shared clonotypes between healthy human individuals. The assay was immunoSEQ multiplex PCR, and TCRdb's table has in-frame clones only and misses some. The table includes about 1.5 million clones, under 99% detected once. Sequences were obtained from naive CD4+ T cells sorted from blood. Subset meaning: CD45RA+ positively selected. Receptors originate from a man aged 25-45 years in good health.

The chain links TRBV18 to TRBJ2-1; D is perhaps TRBD2 (6 bases). The ends were cut back, 3 bases at V and 6 bases at J, with 9 bases in the middle. CDR1 is KGHSH, CDR2 LQKENI, per germline. The CDR3 covers 13 residues. The CDR3 bases are TGTGCCAGCTCACCTGCTAGCGTCAATGAGCAGTTCTTC. Amino acids: CASSPASVNEQFF.

The genes are TRBV10-2 and TRBJ2-7; possibly TRBD2 for D (5 bases). This CDR3 is 14 amino acids long. V gave up 1 base and J gave up 7 bases, with 14 bases separating them. The germline V gene encodes CDR1 WSHSY and CDR2 SAAADI. The CDR3 is CASSEFEGLGEQYF. In DNA form, the CDR3 reads TGCGCCAGCAGTGAGTTTGAGGGTCTGGGGGAGCAGTACTTC.

The chain employs TRBV10-2 and TRBJ2-3; a possible D gene is TRBD1 (6 bases). CDR3 length: 14 amino acids. V was cut by 5 bases and J by 2 bases, with 11 bases left in between. Per germline, CDR1 WSHSY and CDR2 SAAADI. CDR3: CASSPGHATDTQYF. As DNA, the CDR3 is TGCGCCAGCAGTCCGGGACACGCCACAGATACGCAGTATTTT.

This clone was found once. Other DNA sequences in this sample translate to the same CDR3. This chain uses TRBV6-5 with TRBJ1-5, with TRBD1 identical over 11 bases. CDR3 size: 15 residues. Germline V gene sequence: CDR1 MNHEY, CDR2 SVGAGI. V dropped 5 bases and J dropped 5; count of bases not matched to a gene: 5. In DNA form, the CDR3 reads TGTGCCAGCAGTCCGGACAGGGGGCGCGATCAGCCCCAGCATTTT. Protein sequence: CASSPDRGRDQPQHF.

This sequence joins TRBV5-1 and TRBJ1-3; 9 nucleotides align to TRBD1. Germline values: CDR1 SGHRS, CDR2 YFSETQ. The CDR3 runs to 16 residues. J gave up 0 bases and V 5 bases, and 6 bases lay outside the gene matches. This CDR3 is CASSPTGGASGNTIYF. DNA of the CDR3: TGCGCCAGCAGTCCCACAGGGGGCGCCTCTGGAAACACCATATATTTT.

V usage is TRBV28 and J usage is TRBJ2-7, with TRBD2 matching 11 bases. Germline V gives CDR1 MDHEN, CDR2 SYDVKM. CDR3 length equals 15 residues. V lost 6 bases and J lost 3; bases outside the gene matches: 7. CDR3 nucleotide sequence: TGTGCCAGCAGAAAGGTTAGCGGGAGGGGCTACGAGCAGTACTTC. Amino acids: CASRKVSGRGYEQYF. Full variable domain (outside the CDR3, taken from reference TRBV28 and TRBJ2-7): DVKVTQSSRYLVKRTGEKVFLECVQDMDHENMFWYRQDPGLGLRLIYFSYDVKMKEKGDIPEGYSVSREKKERFSLILESASTNQTSMYLCASRKVSGRGYEQYFGPGTRLTVT.

This clone was observed a single time. The V call is TRBV28, the J call TRBJ2-7, with TRBD2 matching 11 bases. J was trimmed by 0 bases and V by 0 bases; bases with no gene match: 7. The germline V gene encodes CDR1 MDHEN and CDR2 SYDVKM. This CDR3 region has 18 residues. CDR3 residues: CASSLWGRLAGTSYEQYF. The CDR3 DNA reads TGTGCCAGCAGTTTATGGGGAAGACTAGCGGGAACCTCCTACGAGCAGTACTTC.

V usage is TRBV5-1 and J usage is TRBJ1-1; 8 bases fit TRBD1. Germline V gene lookup returns CDR1 SGHRS and CDR2 YFSETQ. The CDR3 is 15 amino acids. Trimming removed 4 bases from V and 5 bases from J; junction bases left unmatched: 10. DNA of the CDR3: TGCGCCAGCAGCGGCACTGGACAGGGCGGAACTGAAGCTTTCTTT. Its protein product is CASSGTGQGGTEAFF.

CDR3: CASSPSGHANTEAFF. The CDR3 DNA reads as TGTGCCAGCAGCCCCTCGGGACACGCGAACACTGAAGCTTTCTTT. V is TRBV7-6 and J is TRBJ1-1, with a weak D call TRBD1 (6 bases). Per germline, CDR1 SGHVS and CDR2 FNYEAQ. This CDR3 comprises 15 residues. V was shortened by 5 bases and J by 1 base, with 14 bases between the two germline ends.

CDR3 region: CSALLTDTQYF. CDR3 in DNA: TGCAGTGCCCTTTTAACAGATACGCAGTATTTT. The V call is TRBV20-1, the J call TRBJ2-3, with D uncertain. Deletions cut 6 bases from V and 3 bases from J, with 7 bases between. CDR3 size: 11 residues. Per germline, CDR1 DFQATT and CDR2 SNEGSKA (reference sequence).

This chain joins TRBV5-1 and TRBJ2-6; D is possibly TRBD2 (6 bases). The CDR3 is made up of 19 amino acids. Germline V CDR1 and CDR2: SGHRS, YFSETQ. The V gene lost 2 bases and the J gene lost 2 bases, with 20 bases spanning the gap. The CDR3, as DNA: TGCGCCAGCAGCTTTCAGTTAGGCGCAGGAGGGGCTGGGGCCAACGTCCTGACTTTC. It specifies CASSFQLGAGGAGANVLTF. The variable domain in full, with the rest retrieved from reference TRBV5-1 and TRBJ2-6, is KAGVTQTPRYLIKTRGQQVTLSCSPISGHRSVSWYQQTPGQGLQFLFEYFSETQRNKGNFPGRFSGRQFSNSRSEMNVSTLELGDSALYLCASSFQLGAGGAGANVLTFGAGSRLTVL.

CDR3 DNA sequence: TGCGCCAGCAGCCATGGGACAGGGCGTGGAAACACTGAAGCTTTCTTT. It specifies CASSHGTGRGNTEAFF. The chain joins TRBV4-1 to TRBJ1-1; 9 nucleotides align to TRBD1. Trimming cost V 3 bases and J 2 bases; bases outside gene matches: 7. CDR1 MGHRA and CDR2 YSYEKL come from the germline V gene. The CDR3 totals 16 residues.

This rearrangement joins TRBV19 to TRBJ2-4, with D perhaps matching TRBD1 (6 bases). Looked up from germline, CDR1 is LNHDA and CDR2 is SQIVND (reference sequence). The CDR3 loop spans 14 amino acids. The germline V and J ends were trimmed by 5 bases and 8 bases, with 16 bases remaining between them. CDR3 nucleotide sequence: TGTGCCAGTAGTGGATCGGACAGCCTGTACATTCAGTACTTC. It yields the protein CASSGSDSLYIQYF.

Comment on this clone: This may stem from a read error, because a much larger clone lies one nucleotide away. The chain has TRBV2 and TRBJ1-1; D is uncertain. CDR3 size: 11 residues. Germline lookup yields CDR1 SNHLY and CDR2 FYNNEI. V shed 5 bases and J shed 3 bases, with 4 bases lying between them. CDR3 nucleotides: TGTGCCAGCAGTTTGTACACTGAAGCTTTCTTT. Its protein is CASSLYTEAFF.